A single T cell receptor beta chain is shown here with its context. Some clones are missing from TCRdb's copy, which holds only in-frame ones; the method was immunoSEQ multiplex PCR. Of approximately 40,000 clones listed, about nine tenths are singletons. Stated treatment: randomized to nivolumab then ipilimumab (arm A) or the reverse (arm B). Live CD3+CD8+ CD19− CD56− cells were sorted from PBMCs. CDR3 size: 14 residues. V was shortened by 0 bases and J by 0 bases, with 6 bases between the two germline ends. Per germline, CDR1 SGHDT and CDR2 YYEEEE. This specimen belongs to a study of sequential checkpoint blockade in melanoma. Study-level background: First-line arms were nivolumab then ipilimumab, or the reverse, randomized 1:1. Both treatment sequences were followed by maintenance nivolumab.

Here the sequenced sample was CD8+ T cells sorted from blood (inferred from file names), taken from a patient given nivolumab and ipilimumab in sequence. The receptor was derived from a human donor with melanoma. J is TRBJ1-2 and V is TRBV5-6; TRBD1 is a possible D gene (6 bases). As DNA, the CDR3 is TGTGCCAGCAGCTTGGACAGGGCTAACTATGGCTACACCTTC. It translates to CASSLDRANYGYTF.